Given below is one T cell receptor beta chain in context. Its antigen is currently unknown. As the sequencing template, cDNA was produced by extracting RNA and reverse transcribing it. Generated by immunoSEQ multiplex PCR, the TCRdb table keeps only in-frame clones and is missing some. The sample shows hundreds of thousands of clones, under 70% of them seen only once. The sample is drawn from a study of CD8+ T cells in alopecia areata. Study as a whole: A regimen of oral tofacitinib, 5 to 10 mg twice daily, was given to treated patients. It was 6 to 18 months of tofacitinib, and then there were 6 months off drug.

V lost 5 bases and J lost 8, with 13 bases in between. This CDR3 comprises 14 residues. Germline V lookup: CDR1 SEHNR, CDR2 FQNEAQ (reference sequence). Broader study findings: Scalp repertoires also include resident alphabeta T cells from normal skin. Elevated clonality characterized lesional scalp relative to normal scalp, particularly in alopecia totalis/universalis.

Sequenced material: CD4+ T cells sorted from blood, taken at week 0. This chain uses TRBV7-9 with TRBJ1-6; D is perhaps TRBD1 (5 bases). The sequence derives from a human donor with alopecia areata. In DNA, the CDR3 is TGTGCCAGCAGCCCAGGGAATCCCCATTCACCCCTCCACTTT. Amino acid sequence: CASSPGNPHSPLHF.